The 30 T cell receptor beta chains reported below all come from one sample, sequenced in a study of human T cells and chemical hapten exposure. Time point denoted: healthy volunteer bleed at 2 weeks. The authors extracted total RNA from unfractionated whole blood. TCRdb re-analysed the RACE reads in MiXCR, keeping a single row per CDR3 protein. Counted here are 130,000 or so distinct CDR3 sequences, approximately 9.5% occurring once; the ten biggest clones make up around 2%. The sequenced material came from whole blood. These receptors came from a male donor in good health. Some clones in this sample may be carry-over from other donors' samples.

This clonotype was observed a handful of times. The chain recombines TRBV27 with TRBJ1-2; 9 nucleotides agree with TRBD1. The CDR3 extends over 17 amino acids. V shed 1 base and J 4 bases; nucleotides not matched to a gene: 10. Looked up from germline, CDR1 is MNHEY and CDR2 is SMNVEV (reference sequence). CDR3 in DNA: TGTGCCAGCAGTTTATTGGACAGGGGCTCTAGTGGCTATGGCTACACCTTC. Its protein is CASSLLDRGSSGYGYTF.

Ten or more counts support this clonotype. V gene TRBV4-1 combines with J gene TRBJ1-2; D is undetermined. The CDR3 is 12 amino acids. The germline V and J ends were trimmed by 5 bases and 2 bases, with 6 bases remaining between them. In germline, CDR1 is MGHRA, CDR2 YSYEKL. The CDR3 sequence: CASSGPNYGYTF. CDR3 nucleotide sequence: TGCGCCAGCAGCGGCCCCAACTATGGCTACACCTTC.

This clonotype was detected many times. The chain links TRBV7-2 to TRBJ2-7; 8 bases are a match to TRBD1. The CDR3 spans 15 residues. V lost 2 bases to trimming and J lost 3 bases; unmatched junction nucleotides: 6. In germline, CDR1 is SGHTA, CDR2 FQGNSA. This chain's CDR3 is CASSLTDRGSYEQYF. The CDR3 nucleotides read TGTGCCAGCAGCTTAACAGACAGGGGCAGCTACGAGCAGTACTTC.

This clonotype was counted a few times. The CDR3 loop is CSALRQARYEQYF. The CDR3 nucleotides read TGCAGTGCTCTCCGACAGGCTCGCTACGAGCAGTACTTC. This chain uses TRBV20-1 with TRBJ2-7; a weak D match, TRBD1 (6 bases). The germline gives CDR1 DFQATT, CDR2 SNEGSKA (reference sequence). This CDR3 spans 13 amino acids. V was shortened by 5 bases and J by 3 bases, with 14 bases between the two germline ends.

The genes are TRBV7-6 and TRBJ1-6; D unclear. Per germline, CDR1 SGHVS and CDR2 FNYEAQ. CDR3 size: 15 residues. Trimming pared 5 bases from V and 0 bases from J, leaving 8 bases between. The CDR3 region is CASSPDGSYNSPLHF. The CDR3 bases are TGTGCCAGCAGCCCGGACGGCTCCTATAATTCACCCCTCCACTTT.

Remarks on this clonotype: A read error is possible here, since a much larger clone lies one base away. The rearrangement uses TRBV11-3 and TRBJ2-1; D uncertain. The germline V gene encodes CDR1 SGHNT and CDR2 YENEEA. This CDR3 is built from 12 residues. CDR3 loop: CARSSNSGEQFF. CDR3 nucleotides: TGTGCCAGAAGCTCCAATTCAGGTGAGCAGTTCTTC.

This clonotype was detected only a few times. V and J are TRBV4-1 and TRBJ2-3; 8 nucleotides agree with TRBD2. Germline loops: CDR1 MGHRA, CDR2 YSYEKL. J lost 5 bases, V lost 0 bases, and 7 bases had no gene match. The CDR3 length is 16 residues. For the CDR3, the DNA is TGCGCCAGCAGCCAAGAAACAGCGGGAGAGGGAGATACGCAGTATTTT. This codes for CASSQETAGEGDTQYF.

This clonotype was observed at least ten times. The rearrangement joins TRBV29-1 to TRBJ2-7; D unclear. With 3 bases removed from V and 3 bases from J, the gap between germline ends came to 9 bases. CDR1 is SQVTM and CDR2 is ANQGSEA in the germline V gene. There are 12 residues in the CDR3. The CDR3 DNA is TGCAGCGTTGAGTGGGCAGACTACGAGCAGTACTTC. It encodes CSVEWADYEQYF.

This clonotype was detected only a few times. The gene calls are TRBV4-2 and TRBJ1-1; TRBD1 aligns across 10 bases. Unmatched junction bases numbered 3, after V lost 0 bases and J lost 5 bases. CDR3 length: 15 residues. Germline lookup yields CDR1 LGHNA and CDR2 YNFKEQ. The CDR3 DNA follows: TGTGCCAGCAGCCAAGAGGACAGGGGGAGGACTGAAGCTTTCTTT. This sequence encodes CASSQEDRGRTEAFF.

This clonotype was seen many times. The chain is built from TRBV7-8 and TRBJ1-5, with D possibly being TRBD1 (5 bases). Germline values: CDR1 SGHVS, CDR2 FQNEAQ. V lost 4 bases and J 2 bases, leaving 9 bases between the germline ends. CDR3 length equals 14 residues. CDR3 region: CASSSMGGNQPQHF. The DNA for the CDR3 is TGTGCCAGCAGCTCAATGGGGGGCAATCAGCCCCAGCATTTT.

The chain employs TRBV12-3 or TRBV12-4 and TRBJ2-1; 10 positions match TRBD2. The CDR3 is 12 amino acids. With 6 bases clipped from V and 12 bases from J, the junction kept 5 bases outside the gene matches. The CDR3 loop is CASSPGLAVQFF. DNA of the CDR3: TGTGCCAGCAGCCCAGGACTAGCGGTGCAGTTCTTC.

This clonotype has more than one count but fewer than ten. The chain recombines TRBV29-1 with TRBJ2-5, with 9 bases lining up with TRBD2. V was clipped by 1 base and J by 4 bases; unmatched bases: 4. Germline-derived CDR1 and CDR2 are SQVTM and ANQGSEA. The CDR3 runs 14 residues. The CDR3 nucleotides read TGCAGCGTTGAAGCAGCGGGGGGTGGAGAGACCCAGTACTTC. This codes for CSVEAAGGGETQYF.

The chain combines TRBV7-9 with TRBJ1-1; weak D call: TRBD1 (5 bases). In germline, CDR1 is SEHNR, CDR2 FQNEAQ (reference sequence). This CDR3 contains 17 residues. The V end lost 2 bases, the J end lost 0 bases, and 16 bases lay between the germline ends. CDR3 region: CASSLPRQGHMNTEAFF. CDR3 nucleotide sequence: TGTGCCAGCAGCTTACCAAGGCAGGGTCACATGAACACTGAAGCTTTCTTT.

Ten or more counts support this clonotype. The V and J genes are TRBV4-1 and TRBJ1-2; D ambiguous. The CDR3 contains 13 residues. Germline-derived CDR1 and CDR2 are MGHRA and YSYEKL. V lost 1 base to trimming and J lost 8 bases, with 11 bases between them. CDR3 sequence: CASSQVKGGGYTF. The DNA for the CDR3 is TGCGCCAGCAGCCAAGTCAAGGGCGGCGGCTACACCTTC.

This clonotype has a handful of counts. The rearrangement joins TRBV29-1 to TRBJ1-2, with D unclear. CDR1 is SQVTM, CDR2 ANQGSEA, per germline. The CDR3 runs 10 residues. V was clipped by 0 bases and J by 7 bases, with 3 bases between them. The DNA of the CDR3 is TGCAGCGTTGAAGACGGTGGCTACACCTTC. It is translated as CSVEDGGYTF.

This clonotype has only a few counts. The chain is built from TRBV9 and TRBJ2-7, with D tentatively TRBD1 or TRBD2 (5 bases each). Deletions cut 4 bases from V and 1 base from J, with 12 bases between. Germline CDR1 SGDLS, CDR2 YYNGEE. This CDR3 has 14 residues. The CDR3 reads CASSPQGDSYEQYF. The CDR3 nucleotides read TGTGCCAGCAGCCCCCAGGGAGATTCCTACGAGCAGTACTTC. The full variable domain, rest sourced from reference TRBV9 and TRBJ2-7, is DSGVTQTPKHLITATGQRVTLRCSPRSGDLSVYWYQQSLDQGLQFLIQYYNGEERAKGNILERFSAQQFPDLHSELNLSSLELGDSALYFCASSPQGDSYEQYFGPGTRLTVT.

Comment on this clonotype: It may be a read error: a sequence one base away is much more abundant. The chain links TRBV25-1 to TRBJ2-4; the D is unclear. The CDR3 extends over 14 amino acids. Germline CDR1 and CDR2: MGHDK and SYGVNS. In DNA form, the CDR3 reads TGTGCCAGGAGTGAATCCAGGGCCAAAAACATTCAGTACTTC. Amino acids: CARSESRAKNIQYF.

V gene TRBV5-4 combines with J gene TRBJ2-7, with unresolved D. This CDR3 is built from 13 residues. V lost 0 bases and J 7 bases, leaving 11 bases between the germline ends. Germline CDR1 is SGHNT and CDR2 is YYREEE (reference sequence). The CDR3 DNA reads TGTGCCAGCAGCTTGGCCGACGCTTTGGAGCAGTACTTC. This gives the protein CASSLADALEQYF.

This clonotype has a handful of counts. This chain uses TRBV7-2 with TRBJ1-4; unclear D gene. This CDR3 contains 14 residues. CDR1 and CDR2 from the germline V gene are SGHTA and FQGNSA. The V end was cut by 3 bases, the J end by 2 bases, with 7 bases between. CDR3 amino acids: CASSFSLTNEKLFF. The CDR3 nucleotides read TGTGCCAGCAGCTTCAGTCTTACTAATGAAAAACTGTTTTTT.

DNA of the CDR3: TGTGCCAGCAGCTTCGGGACAGGAGGTTCACCCCTCCACTTT. This translates into CASSFGTGGSPLHF. The gene calls are TRBV7-9 and TRBJ1-6, with TRBD1 identical over 8 bases. The V gene end was trimmed by 3 bases and the J gene end by 9 bases; junction bases not matched to a gene: 4. Germline assignment: CDR1 SEHNR and CDR2 FQNEAQ (reference sequence). The CDR3 has 14 amino acids.

The CDR3 sequence is CASSDAYSGTEAFF. The CDR3 nucleotides are TGTGCCAGCAGCGATGCATACTCTGGGACTGAAGCTTTCTTT. The V call is TRBV7-9, the J call TRBJ1-1; D remains unclear. This CDR3 is built from 14 residues. CDR1 is SEHNR, CDR2 FQNEAQ, per germline (reference sequence). Trimming cost V 5 bases and J 5 bases, with 15 bases left between them.

This clonotype was picked up many times. The genes are TRBV12-3 or TRBV12-4 and TRBJ2-3; 14 nucleotides align to TRBD2. The CDR3 runs to 19 residues. V shed 4 bases, J shed 0 bases, and the junction held 9 bases outside the gene matches. Here the CDR3 DNA reads TGTGCCAGCAGTTCTCCCCACCGACTAGCGGGGGGGAGCACAGATACGCAGTATTTT. Its translation: CASSSPHRLAGGSTDTQYF.

This clonotype was picked up many times. The rearrangement uses TRBV9 and TRBJ2-7; D not resolved. V lost 0 bases to trimming and J lost 0 bases, with 10 bases between them. CDR1 is SGDLS and CDR2 is YYNGEE in the germline V gene. CDR3 length: 15 residues. The CDR3 is CASSVEAVSSYEQYF. The DNA for the CDR3 is TGTGCCAGCAGCGTAGAGGCGGTCAGCTCCTACGAGCAGTACTTC.

This clonotype appeared many times. This sequence joins TRBV27 and TRBJ2-7; D tentatively fits TRBD1 or TRBD2 (5 bases each). In germline, CDR1 is MNHEY, CDR2 SMNVEV (reference sequence). The V gene lost 6 bases and the J gene lost 3 bases, with 12 bases spanning the gap. This CDR3 comprises 13 residues. The CDR3 nucleotides read TGTGCCAGCAGGTCCGGGACCTTCTACGAGCAGTACTTC. This encodes CASRSGTFYEQYF.

The sample holds many counts of this clonotype. This chain joins TRBV6-5 and TRBJ1-1; TRBD1 might be the D (6 bases). Germline values: CDR1 MNHEY, CDR2 SVGAGI. This CDR3 spans 13 amino acids. The V end was cut by 2 bases, the J end by 8 bases, with 12 bases between. The DNA for the CDR3 is TGTGCCAGCAGTTACGTGGCCGGGACAGAAGCTTTCTTT. This translates into CASSYVAGTEAFF.

V usage is TRBV28 and J usage is TRBJ2-5, with 10 bases lining up with TRBD1. The CDR3 has 16 amino acids. The V gene end was trimmed by 7 bases and the J gene end by 0 bases; junction bases not matched to a gene: 8. Germline CDR1 reads MDHEN; CDR2 reads SYDVKM. The CDR3 sequence is CASISGGQGYQETQYF. As DNA, the CDR3 is TGTGCCAGCATTTCGGGGGGACAGGGGTACCAAGAGACCCAGTACTTC.

This clonotype was seen many times. The gene calls are TRBV3-1 and TRBJ2-1; 10 positions match TRBD2. The CDR3 is made up of 15 amino acids. CDR1 and CDR2 from the germline V gene are LGHDT and YNNKEL (reference sequence). With V trimmed by 2 bases and J by 9 bases, 7 bases remained unmatched. CDR3 loop: CASSQQSGGGGEQFF. For the CDR3, the DNA is TGTGCCAGCAGCCAACAGAGCGGGGGGGGCGGTGAGCAGTTCTTC.

Only a few counts were recorded for this clonotype. This chain joins TRBV7-9 and TRBJ2-5, with D unclear. CDR3 length: 15 residues. V was trimmed by 2 bases and J by 0 bases, leaving 10 bases between them. CDR1 and CDR2 from the germline V gene are SEHNR and FQNEAQ (reference sequence). Here the CDR3 DNA reads TGTGCCAGCAGCTTATCCGGGCGGAACCAAGAGACCCAGTACTTC. This sequence encodes CASSLSGRNQETQYF. The full variable domain, in which reference TRBV7-9 and TRBJ2-5 provide the parts outside the CDR3, is DTGVSQNPRHKITKRGQNVTFRCDPISEHNRLYWYRQTLGQGPEFLTYFQNEAQLEKSRLLSDRFSAERPKGSFSTLEIQRTEQGDSAMYLCASSLSGRNQETQYFGPGTRLLVL.

The chain combines TRBV6-1 with TRBJ1-5, with a possible D match to TRBD1 (5 bases). Germline CDR1 MNHNS, CDR2 SASEGT. The CDR3 sequence is 15 residues long. The V end was cut by 2 bases, the J end by 9 bases, with 17 bases between. CDR3 in DNA: TGTGCCAGCAGTGAAAGTACCGGGGCTGGCCGGCCCCAGCATTTT. Translating it yields CASSESTGAGRPQHF.

This clonotype turned up a few times. The rearrangement links TRBV6-5 to TRBJ1-1, with 7 nucleotides matching TRBD1. The germline V gene has CDR1 MNHEY and CDR2 SVGAGI. This CDR3 has 14 residues. The V segment lost 2 bases and the J segment 1 base; nucleotides outside the gene matches: 1. The CDR3 protein is CASSYDRANTEAFF. CDR3 DNA sequence: TGTGCCAGCAGTTACGACAGGGCGAACACTGAAGCTTTCTTT.